The source of this TCR beta chain is a study of T cells in Graves' hyperthyroidism and ophthalmopathy. General study points: Stable hyperthyroidism was told apart from ophthalmopathy by a model built on 13 V-J features. Ophthalmopathy got predicted by the model a median approximately six months before its onset.

Active moderate-to-severe ophthalmopathy, Clinical Activity Score at least 3, NOSPECS at least 4, under 3 months' duration. Of note for this clonotype: The antigen is not known.

V lost 0 bases, J lost 6 bases, and 6 bases lay in between. This CDR3 comprises 13 residues. Per the germline V gene, CDR1 is SGHAT and CDR2 is FQNNGV. Regions amplified from RNA transcripts were the TCR beta CDR3 regions. A first-round RT-PCR of the TCR CDR3 used the HTBI primer set. TCRdb re-called the multiplex PCR reads through MiXCR, storing one row per CDR3 protein. The sample has approximately 690,000 distinct CDR3 sequences, around 21% seen once. The chain links TRBV11-2 to TRBJ2-1, with D uncertain. The material sequenced was blood. The receptor's source is a man younger than 45 with Graves' ophthalmopathy. This CDR3 reads CASSLDWLNEQFF. CDR3 DNA: TGTGCCAGCAGCTTAGACTGGCTCAATGAGCAGTTCTTC.